These T cell receptor beta chains were read from a single sample in a study of control samples from healthy donors and cancer patients. Data came from immunoSEQ multiplex PCR; TCRdb stores just in-frame clones and leaves some out. The sample contains around 150,000 clones, approximately 94% of which appear only once. Sequencing was performed on PBMCs. These receptors came from a man in his sixties with colorectal cancer. The CDR3 runs from the conserved cysteine through the conserved F or W. Each record gives: clone size, D gene, J gene, V gene, CDR3 DNA, CDR3 protein. The D gene is left open where the match is weak. Clone size appears in some rows only: once, few, many, or a class for an expanded clone.

once,TRBD1,TRBJ1-2,TRBV27,TGTGCCAGCAGAAGCCCATTAGGACAGGGGGCTCTCTATGGCTACACCTTC,CASRSPLGQGALYGYTF
NA,NA,TRBJ1-2,TRBV3-1/TRBV3-2,TGTGCCAGCAGCCAACTAGGGGCTGGCTACACCTTC,CASSQLGAGYTF
NA,NA,TRBJ2-7,TRBV19,TGTGCCAGTAGTATAGCGGAGACGGTGGAGCAGTACTTC,CASSIAETVEQYF
NA,NA,TRBJ2-3,TRBV21-1,TGTGCCAGCAACCCACCCGGGGGGGGGACAGATACGCAGTATTTT,CASNPPGGGTDTQYF
NA,NA,TRBJ2-3,TRBV5-1,TGCGCCAGCAGCTTCACAGGCCCCGTTGGGGGAGATACGCAGTATTTT,CASSFTGPVGGDTQYF
NA,NA,TRBJ2-7,TRBV30,TGTGCCTGTCAGACGTCGTTCTCCTACGAGCAGTACTTC,CACQTSFSYEQYF
NA,TRBD1,TRBJ1-2,TRBV27,TGTGCCACCCGGACAGGGGGCCGTGGCTACACCTTC,CATRTGGRGYTF
NA,NA,TRBJ1-4,TRBV5-4,TGTGCCAGCAGCTTGGGGCGGACGGCAAGGGAAAAACTGTTTTTT,CASSLGRTAREKLFF
NA,NA,TRBJ1-2,TRBV10-1,TGCGCCAGCGGGAGTCGGTGGCAACCTCTTAACTATGGCTACACCTTC,CASGSRWQPLNYGYTF
NA,NA,TRBJ2-2,TRBV18,TGTGCCAGCTCACCTTCCCGGGCGGAGAACACCGGGGAGCTGTTTTTT,CASSPSRAENTGELFF
NA,TRBD1,TRBJ1-2,TRBV25-1,TGTGCCAGCAGCCAAGCGAACAGGGGAGAAGGCTACACCTTC,CASSQANRGEGYTF
NA,TRBD1,TRBJ1-2,TRBV5-4,TGTGCCAGCAGATTGGACAGGGGGCTTAATGGCTACACCTTC,CASRLDRGLNGYTF
NA,TRBD2,TRBJ2-2,TRBV9,TGTGCCAGCAGCGAGGGACTAAGGAACACCGGGGAGCTGTTTTTT,CASSEGLRNTGELFF
NA,TRBD1,TRBJ2-1,TRBV19,TGTGCCAGCACCCCGGGACAGGTCCCTGTTCAGTTCTTC,CASTPGQVPVQFF
NA,NA,TRBJ1-2,TRBV21-1,TGTGCCAGCCCACGGGGGGACATTTATGGCTACACCTTC,CASPRGDIYGYTF
NA,NA,TRBJ1-4,TRBV7-9,TGTGCCAGCAGGACCGATAATGAAAAACTGTTTTTT,CASRTDNEKLFF
NA,TRBD1,TRBJ2-7,TRBV19,TGTGCCAGTAGTATCCATCGACAGGGCTACGAGCAGTACTTC,CASSIHRQGYEQYF
NA,TRBD1,TRBJ1-2,TRBV5-1,TGCGCCAGCAGCTTGGAAGGGGGCGTTGGCTACACCTTC,CASSLEGGVGYTF
NA,NA,TRBJ1-1,TRBV18,TGTGCCAGCTTCCGGACAGAGAACACTGAAGCTTTCTTT,CASFRTENTEAFF
NA,NA,TRBJ1-2,TRBV25-1,TGTGCCAGCAGTGCCCTTGCGAAGGGACGGAATGGCTACACCTTC,CASSALAKGRNGYTF
few,NA,TRBJ2-3,TRBV1,TGCACCAGCAGCTTACAGGACATGGGGTGCCCGACAGATACGCAGTATTTT,CTSSLQDMGCPTDTQYF
NA,NA,TRBJ2-7,TRBV30,TGTGCCTGGAGGGCCCTTTCCTACGAGCAGTACTTC,CAWRALSYEQYF
NA,NA,TRBJ2-3,TRBV18,TGTGCCAGCTCACCATGGGGTGGGGGGGCCACAGATACGCAGTATTTT,CASSPWGGGATDTQYF
NA,NA,TRBJ2-5,TRBV5-1,TGCGCCAGCAGCTTGTCAGGAAGACACCAAGAGACCCAGTACTTC,CASSLSGRHQETQYF
NA,TRBD1,TRBJ1-5,TRBV28,TGTGCCAGCAGTCCAAAGACAGGGTCTCAGCAGCCCCAGCATTTT,CASSPKTGSQQPQHF
few,NA,TRBJ2-7,TRBV2,TGTGCCAGCACCGAGGGGCTAGCCTCGGCGCAGTACTTC,CASTEGLASAQYF
NA,NA,TRBJ2-3,TRBV30,TGTGCCTGGAGCGGGGGCGGGGATACGCAGTATTTT,CAWSGGGDTQYF
NA,TRBD2,TRBJ2-3,TRBV29-1,TGCAGCGTCCCCCCTGGACTAGCGGGGGTAACAGATACGCAGTATTTT,CSVPPGLAGVTDTQYF
NA,NA,TRBJ1-6,TRBV30,TGTGCCTGGAACCAGGGTAATTCACCCCTCCACTTT,CAWNQGNSPLHF